Below are 7 T cell receptor beta chains sequenced from a single sample in a study of blood T cell repertoires in COVID-19. TCRdb keeps only in-frame clones here, not all; method: immunoSEQ multiplex PCR. The profile covers more than 15,000 clones, with roughly four fifths appearing a single time and roughly 23% taken by the ten largest. The sample consisted of peripheral blood. The receptor set was obtained from an elderly man with active COVID-19.

The genes are TRBV6-5 and TRBJ2-7; TRBD1 is a possible D gene (6 bases). Germline V lookup: CDR1 MNHEY, CDR2 SVGAGI. Trimming cost V 9 bases and J 7 bases, with 16 bases left between them. The CDR3 spans 12 residues. CDR3 residues: CASGTWPAEQYF. In DNA, the CDR3 is TGTGCCAGTGGGACATGGCCAGCGGAGCAGTACTTC.

The J gene is TRBJ2-2, the V gene TRBV6-5, with D uncertain. Germline values: CDR1 MNHEY, CDR2 SVGAGI. V lost 5 bases, J lost 0 bases, and 10 bases lay in between. The CDR3 sequence is 15 residues long. This CDR3 is CASSQYTANTGELFF. The CDR3 region has the DNA TGTGCCAGCAGTCAATACACAGCGAACACCGGGGAGCTGTTTTTT.

The chain joins TRBV5-5 to TRBJ1-2, with TRBD1 as a possible D gene (6 bases). The CDR3 consists of 17 residues. The germline V and J ends were trimmed by 4 bases and 0 bases, with 19 bases remaining between them. The germline V gene encodes CDR1 SGHKS and CDR2 YYEKEE (reference sequence). CDR3 in DNA: TGTGCCAGCAGCCGTACCTTAGGACAGCCCACTAACTATGGCTACACCTTC. Its protein product is CASSRTLGQPTNYGYTF.

The V and J genes are TRBV9 and TRBJ1-6; possibly TRBD1 for D (5 bases). Trimming pared 0 bases from V and 7 bases from J, leaving 5 bases between. CDR1 and CDR2 from the germline V gene are SGDLS and YYNGEE. The CDR3 runs 13 residues. Written as DNA, the CDR3 is TGTGCCAGCAGCGTAGGACAGAATTCACCCCTCCACTTT. Protein sequence: CASSVGQNSPLHF.

The chain recombines TRBV6-1 with TRBJ2-7, with D maybe TRBD2 (5 bases). The germline V and J ends were trimmed by 2 bases and 2 bases, with 10 bases remaining between them. Germline V gives CDR1 MNHNS, CDR2 SASEGT. The CDR3 length is 14 residues. The CDR3 sequence: CASSEREGPYEQYF. The DNA of the CDR3 is TGTGCCAGCAGTGAAAGAGAGGGTCCCTACGAGCAGTACTTC.

The CDR3: CSVQAGQGSNQPQHF. CDR3 nucleotide sequence: TGCAGCGTTCAGGCGGGACAGGGGAGCAATCAGCCCCAGCATTTT. The chain links TRBV29-1 to TRBJ1-5; 10 bases are a match to TRBD1. Per germline, CDR1 SQVTM and CDR2 ANQGSEA. This CDR3 comprises 15 residues. V dropped 5 bases and J dropped 1; count of bases not matched to a gene: 5.

The chain joins TRBV11-2 to TRBJ2-5; 7 bases map to TRBD1. CDR3 length: 15 residues. Trimming removed 5 bases from V and 1 base from J; junction bases left unmatched: 7. The V gene's germline CDR1 is SGHAT and CDR2 FQNNGV. The CDR3 coding sequence is TGTGCCAGCAGCGCCGCCAGGGGGACCCAAGAGACCCAGTACTTC. Translated: CASSAARGTQETQYF.